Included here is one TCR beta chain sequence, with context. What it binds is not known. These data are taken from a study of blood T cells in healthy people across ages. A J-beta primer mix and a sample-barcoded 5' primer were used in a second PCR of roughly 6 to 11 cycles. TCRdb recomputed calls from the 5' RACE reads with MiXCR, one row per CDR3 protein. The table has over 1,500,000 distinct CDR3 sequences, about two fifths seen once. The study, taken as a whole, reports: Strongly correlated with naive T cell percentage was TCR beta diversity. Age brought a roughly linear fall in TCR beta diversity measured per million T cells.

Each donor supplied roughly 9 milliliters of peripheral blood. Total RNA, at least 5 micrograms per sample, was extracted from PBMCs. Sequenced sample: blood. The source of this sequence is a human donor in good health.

The CDR3 spells CSARDSDRNSGANVLTF. CDR3 nucleotide sequence: TGCAGTGCTAGAGATAGCGACAGGAACTCTGGGGCCAACGTCCTGACTTTC. V is TRBV20-1 and J is TRBJ2-6, with D perhaps matching TRBD1 (6 bases). The CDR3 runs to 17 residues. The V and J ends lost 0 bases and 0 bases respectively, with 12 bases between them. Germline assignment: CDR1 DFQATT and CDR2 SNEGSKA (reference sequence).